These 31 T cell receptor beta chains were sequenced from one sample in a study of blood T cell repertoires in COVID-19 (dated by TCRdb to 2018 to 2021). Libraries were constructed by the immunoSEQ multiplex PCR assay. TCRdb's version of the immuneACCESS table is confined to in-frame rearrangements and falls short of the full clone set. An unresolved V gene accounts for under half of the shortfall where checked; the remainder is of unknown origin. This sample gives some 40,000 clones in total; 70% to 90% of them show up just once. About 44% of the sample is in the top ten clones. Sequenced input: peripheral blood. These receptors came from a human donor in a cohort sampled during active or convalescent COVID-19. The donor label of this sample is uncertain.

The chain employs TRBV24-1 and TRBJ1-4; D not resolved. Trimming removed 5 bases at V and 3 bases at J, with 9 bases between. The length of the CDR3 is 14 residues. Germline-derived CDR1 and CDR2 are KGHDR and SFDVKD. The CDR3 sequence is CATSAGGSNEKLFF. The CDR3 coding sequence is TGTGCCACCAGTGCCGGAGGTTCTAATGAAAAACTGTTTTTT.

The V and J genes are TRBV5-5 and TRBJ2-2; 9 nucleotides align to TRBD2. Germline V gene lookup returns CDR1 SGHKS and CDR2 YYEKEE (reference sequence). V lost 2 bases to trimming and J lost 5 bases; unmatched junction nucleotides: 10. This CDR3 spans 17 amino acids. The CDR3, as DNA: TGTGCCAGCAGCTTACAGGCTAGCGGGACCCAGACCGGGGAGCTGTTTTTT. Protein sequence: CASSLQASGTQTGELFF.

V gene TRBV6-2 or TRBV6-3 combines with J gene TRBJ1-5; unclear D gene. V shed 4 bases and J shed 0 bases, with 7 bases lying between them. CDR3 length: 14 amino acids. From germline, CDR1 is MNHEY and CDR2 SVGEGT. The CDR3 is CASSLRNSNQPQHF. CDR3 sequence (DNA): TGTGCCAGCAGTTTGAGGAATAGCAATCAGCCCCAGCATTTT.

J is TRBJ2-5 and V is TRBV7-2; D perhaps matches TRBD2 (5 bases). This CDR3 region has 18 residues. Germline CDR1 and CDR2: SGHTA and FQGNSA. V lost 4 bases and J 4 bases, leaving 25 bases between the germline ends. The CDR3 loop reads CASSSLHPSRAAGETQYF. In DNA, the CDR3 is TGTGCCAGCAGCTCCCTTCACCCCAGCCGGGCCGCGGGAGAGACCCAGTACTTC.

The chain recombines TRBV5-1 with TRBJ2-5, with D uncertain. The CDR3 covers 17 residues. Germline CDR1 SGHRS, CDR2 YFSETQ. The V and J ends lost 0 bases and 0 bases respectively, with 15 bases between them. The CDR3 DNA sequence: TGCGCCAGCAGCTTGGCCCGGGTCTCGACGTACCAAGAGACCCAGTACTTC. Translation gives CASSLARVSTYQETQYF.

The genes are TRBV5-8 and TRBJ2-3; 10 positions match TRBD2. CDR3 size: 16 residues. Trimming cost V 7 bases and J 2 bases; bases outside gene matches: 10. The germline V gene has CDR1 SGHTS and CDR2 YDEGEE. The CDR3 DNA sequence: TGTGCCAGCTCACAATTTAGCGGGAGGTCCACAGATACGCAGTATTTT. This encodes CASSQFSGRSTDTQYF.

The chain links TRBV6-5 to TRBJ1-5; the match to TRBD1 covers 7 bases. The V and J ends lost 7 bases and 9 bases, in that order; junction bases with no gene match: 9. Germline V gene lookup returns CDR1 MNHEY and CDR2 SVGAGI. The CDR3 has 13 amino acids. The CDR3 DNA reads as TGTGCCAGCAAAGGGGGCGGTCCGGGGCCCCAGCATTTT. Translating gives CASKGGGPGPQHF.

J is TRBJ1-5 and V is TRBV11-2; perhaps TRBD1 as D (5 bases). The V end was cut by 0 bases, the J end by 7 bases, with 13 bases between. The CDR3 loop spans 15 amino acids. CDR1 is SGHAT, CDR2 FQNNGV, per germline. CDR3 residues: CASSLDMGGDQPQHF. The DNA of the CDR3 is TGTGCCAGCAGCTTAGATATGGGGGGGGACCAGCCCCAGCATTTT.

The chain uses TRBV5-4 and TRBJ2-3; TRBD2 is a possible D gene (5 bases). V gave up 5 bases and J gave up 7 bases, with 17 bases separating them. The CDR3 is 14 amino acids. CDR1 is SGHNT and CDR2 is YYREEE in the germline V gene (reference sequence). The CDR3 loop is CASSPDGVKNTQYF. CDR3 DNA sequence: TGTGCCAGCAGTCCCGACGGGGTCAAGAATACGCAGTATTTT. Variable domain in full (rest from reference TRBV5-4 and TRBJ2-3): ETGVTQSPTHLIKTRGQQVTLRCSSQSGHNTVSWYQQALGQGPQFIFQYYREEENGRGNFPPRFSGLQFPNYSSELNVNALELDDSALYLCASSPDGVKNTQYFGPGTRLTVL.

This chain joins TRBV28 and TRBJ1-4; D is possibly TRBD1 (6 bases). This CDR3 spans 15 amino acids. V was clipped by 5 bases and J by 5 bases, with 15 bases between them. Germline lookup yields CDR1 MDHEN and CDR2 SYDVKM. In DNA, the CDR3 is TGTGCCAGCAGTAACCCAGGGGTGGCAAATGAAAAACTGTTTTTT. Its translation is CASSNPGVANEKLFF.

The gene calls are TRBV4-3 and TRBJ1-4, with D possibly being TRBD1 (6 bases). CDR1 and CDR2 (germline): LGHNA, YSLEER. Trimming stripped 1 base from V and 4 bases from J, with 13 bases between. The CDR3 totals 16 residues. For the CDR3, the DNA is TGCGCCAGCAGCCAAGGGGGACAAGCTATTAATGAAAAACTGTTTTTT. Amino acid sequence: CASSQGGQAINEKLFF.

The chain links TRBV19 to TRBJ2-1; D is ambiguous. Germline CDR1 is LNHDA and CDR2 is SQIVND (reference sequence). The CDR3 loop spans 17 amino acids. Trimming stripped 7 bases from V and 5 bases from J, with 24 bases between. This CDR3 reads CASNSPRKADGDNEQFF. CDR3 nucleotides: TGTGCCAGTAACTCCCCCCGGAAAGCCGACGGAGACAATGAGCAGTTCTTC.

The V and J genes are TRBV11-3 and TRBJ2-1, with D tentatively TRBD2 (6 bases). CDR3 length equals 16 residues. Per the germline V gene, CDR1 is SGHNT and CDR2 is YENEEA. Between the trimmed V and J ends, which lost 0 bases and 10 bases, there was a span of 19 bases. The CDR3 DNA is TGTGCCAGCAGCTTAGAAGGAAACAGGAGGGCCGGGGAGCAGTTCTTC. Amino acids: CASSLEGNRRAGEQFF.

In its sample, this clone was seen a few times. The chain recombines TRBV2 with TRBJ1-5; D may be TRBD1 (6 bases). CDR1 and CDR2 (germline): SNHLY, FYNNEI. Trimming took off 4 bases at V and 3 bases at J, with 13 bases between the two ends. The CDR3 extends over 15 amino acids. The chain's CDR3 is CASSVNRAPNQPQHF. The CDR3 DNA sequence: TGTGCCAGCAGTGTGAACAGGGCCCCCAATCAGCCCCAGCATTTT.

V gene TRBV11-2 combines with J gene TRBJ1-2; D remains ambiguous. This CDR3 region has 11 residues. Trimming took off 1 base at V and 14 bases at J, with 11 bases between the two ends. Germline V gene lookup returns CDR1 SGHAT and CDR2 FQNNGV. The CDR3 DNA follows: TGTGCCAGCAGCTTAGTCCAATTCGGGACCTTC. Residues: CASSLVQFGTF.

CDR3 protein: CASSFSGRADHGELFF. The DNA of the CDR3 is TGTGCCAGCAGTTTCAGCGGGAGGGCCGATCACGGGGAGCTGTTTTTT. The chain has TRBV27 and TRBJ2-2; 10 bases are a match to TRBD2. Germline values: CDR1 MNHEY, CDR2 SMNVEV (reference sequence). CDR3 length equals 16 residues. Trimming cost V 3 bases and J 7 bases; bases outside gene matches: 8.

This clone was seen a few times. This CDR3 is CASSIDHRGSAYEQYF. In DNA, the CDR3 is TGTGCCAGTAGTATAGATCACAGGGGATCAGCCTACGAGCAGTACTTC. This chain joins TRBV19 and TRBJ2-7; 7 bases map to TRBD1. In germline, CDR1 is LNHDA, CDR2 SQIVND (reference sequence). V shed 0 bases, J shed 2 bases, and the junction held 7 bases outside the gene matches. The CDR3 is made up of 16 amino acids.

The sample holds a few counts of this clone. A far larger clone is only one base removed, so a read error is likely. This sample includes further DNA sequences coding for the same CDR3. V usage is TRBV7-2 and J usage is TRBJ2-5; TRBD1 aligns across 8 bases. The CDR3 runs 13 residues. V was pared by 3 bases and J by 4 bases, with 1 base of the junction left unmatched. Germline-derived CDR1 and CDR2 are SGHTA and FQGNSA. CDR3 region: CASSFTGGETQYF. The DNA of the CDR3 is TGTGCCAGCAGCTTTACAGGGGGAGAGACCCAGTACTTC.

This sequence joins TRBV2 and TRBJ2-1, with 8 bases matching TRBD2. Losses at the gene ends were 7 bases for V and 5 bases for J; bases not matched to a gene: 4. The germline V gene encodes CDR1 SNHLY and CDR2 FYNNEI. CDR3 size: 13 residues. CDR3 sequence reads: CASIISGNNEQFF. The CDR3 DNA follows: TGTGCCAGCATTATTAGCGGGAACAATGAGCAGTTCTTC.

The chain couples TRBV7-2 to TRBJ2-2; the D gene is possibly TRBD2 (5 bases). The CDR3 length is 16 residues. V lost 5 bases and J lost 0, with 13 bases in between. Germline CDR1 reads SGHTA; CDR2 reads FQGNSA. CDR3 sequence: CASSPRTDANTGELFF. CDR3 nucleotides: TGTGCCAGCAGCCCCCGGACTGACGCGAACACCGGGGAGCTGTTTTTT.

The rearrangement uses TRBV4-3 and TRBJ2-1; D is possibly TRBD1 (6 bases). V gave up 1 base and J gave up 7 bases, with 8 bases separating them. The length of the CDR3 is 13 residues. From germline, CDR1 is LGHNA and CDR2 YSLEER. The CDR3 region is CASSQGRGNEQFF. DNA for the CDR3: TGCGCCAGCAGCCAAGGCAGGGGAAATGAGCAGTTCTTC.

The chain joins TRBV19 to TRBJ2-7, with 8 bases lining up with TRBD1. This CDR3 contains 14 residues. Germline trimming cut 5 bases from V and 2 bases from J; bases unmatched to any gene: 5. Germline V gives CDR1 LNHDA, CDR2 SQIVND (reference sequence). CDR3 loop: CASSPDRGPYEQYF. DNA for the CDR3: TGTGCCAGTAGTCCTGACAGGGGCCCCTACGAGCAGTACTTC. Full variable domain (remainder filled in from reference TRBV19 and TRBJ2-7): DGGITQSPKYLFRKEGQNVTLSCEQNLNHDAMYWYRQDPGQGLRLIYYSQIVNDFQKGDIAEGYSVSREKKESFPLTVTSAQKNPTAFYLCASSPDRGPYEQYFGPGTRLTVT.

The chain couples TRBV30 to TRBJ1-2, with D tentatively TRBD1 (6 bases). The V end lost 0 bases, the J end lost 8 bases, and 13 bases lay between the germline ends. The CDR3 is 13 amino acids. Germline values: CDR1 GTSNPN, CDR2 SVGIG (reference sequence). The CDR3 DNA follows: TGTGCCTGGAGTGTAATGGGGGCGCGGGGCTACACCTTC. It specifies CAWSVMGARGYTF. Full variable domain (missing parts from reference TRBV30 and TRBJ1-2): SQTIHQWPATLVQPVGSPLSLECTVEGTSNPNLYWYRQAAGRGLQLLFYSVGIGQISSEVPQNLSASRPQDRQFILSSKKLLLSDSGFYLCAWSVMGARGYTFGSGTRLTVV.

The rearrangement links TRBV3-1 (or the pseudogene TRBV3-2) to TRBJ1-4, with TRBD1 matching 9 bases. The CDR3 is 15 residues long. In germline, CDR1 is LGHDT, CDR2 YNNKEL (reference sequence). V was pared by 3 bases and J by 6 bases, with 5 bases of the junction left unmatched. The CDR3 is CASSHSGTGYEKLFF. DNA of the CDR3: TGTGCCAGCAGCCATTCCGGGACAGGGTATGAAAAACTGTTTTTT.

The genes are TRBV30 and TRBJ2-7, with 7 bases that match TRBD2. Germline V lookup: CDR1 GTSNPN, CDR2 SVGIG (reference sequence). The CDR3 loop spans 13 amino acids. V lost 5 bases and J lost 6; bases outside the gene matches: 10. The CDR3 region has the DNA TGTGCCTGGTCAGCGGGACCCCCGGGCGAGCAGTACTTC. Its translation is CAWSAGPPGEQYF. Based on the CDR3 plus reference TRBV30 and TRBJ2-7, the full variable domain is SQTIHQWPATLVQPVGSPLSLECTVEGTSNPNLYWYRQAAGRGLQLLFYSVGIGQISSEVPQNLSASRPQDRQFILSSKKLLLSDSGFYLCAWSAGPPGEQYFGPGTRLTVT.

The chain employs TRBV30 and TRBJ1-5; D is unclear. V shed 8 bases and J shed 0 bases, with 17 bases lying between them. Looked up from germline, CDR1 is GTSNPN and CDR2 is SVGIG (reference sequence). The CDR3 runs to 15 residues. Here the CDR3 reads CAAGRNLHSNQPQHF. The DNA of the CDR3 is TGTGCCGCGGGCCGAAACCTCCATAGCAATCAGCCCCAGCATTTT.

This clone was detected only a few times. The chain employs TRBV5-5 and TRBJ2-1, with 8 bases identical to TRBD1. V trimming: 6 bases; J trimming: 8 bases; junction bases outside the gene matches: 7. The germline V gene has CDR1 SGHKS and CDR2 YYEKEE (reference sequence). There are 13 residues in the CDR3. The CDR3 region is CASNRQGAYEQFF. CDR3 in DNA: TGTGCCAGCAACCGTCAGGGGGCCTATGAGCAGTTCTTC.

V gene TRBV12-3 or TRBV12-4 combines with J gene TRBJ1-2, with TRBD1 matching 9 bases. J was trimmed by 8 bases and V by 5 bases; bases with no gene match: 6. The CDR3 has 13 residues. The CDR3 sequence: CASSATGGRGYTF. DNA of the CDR3: TGTGCCAGCAGTGCTACAGGGGGCAGGGGCTACACCTTC.

This chain links TRBV14 with TRBJ2-2; D gene ambiguous. There are 16 residues in the CDR3. Germline lookup yields CDR1 SGHDN and CDR2 FVKESK. Trimming shortened V by 4 bases and J by 5 bases, and 17 bases separated the two germline ends. The CDR3 reads CASSLNPSSRTGELFF. The CDR3 DNA is TGTGCCAGCAGCCTAAATCCCTCGAGCCGTACCGGGGAGCTGTTTTTT.

The chain links TRBV6-2 or TRBV6-3 to TRBJ1-5; D not certain. The CDR3 runs 13 residues. The germline CDR1 and CDR2 sequences are MNHEY and SVGEGT. V shed 5 bases and J shed 10 bases, with 15 bases lying between them. The CDR3 reads CASSQLIMAPQHF. The CDR3, as DNA: TGTGCCAGCAGTCAACTAATCATGGCACCCCAGCATTTT.

V and J are TRBV9 and TRBJ2-3; TRBD2 matches at 8 bases. The CDR3 is 17 residues long. The V segment lost 0 bases and the J segment 4 bases; nucleotides outside the gene matches: 10. Germline CDR1 reads SGDLS; CDR2 reads YYNGEE. The CDR3 coding sequence is TGTGCCAGCAGCGTAGCTATCGGGGCGGGAGGTTCAGATACGCAGTATTTT. It codes for CASSVAIGAGGSDTQYF.